The sequence of this T cell receptor beta chain was determined in a study of technical replicates of blood from a few donors. Trimming took 5 bases from V and 8 from J; bases not matched to a gene: 10. This CDR3 contains 13 residues. Germline lookup yields CDR1 SQVTM and CDR2 ANQGSEA. TCRdb's copy holds only in-frame clones and misses some; the assay was immunoSEQ multiplex PCR. The sample has some 70,000 clones, roughly 95% seen once. J is TRBJ2-7 and V is TRBV29-1; TRBD2 agrees at 9 bases. The sample comprised T cells isolated from PBMCs. The receptor was derived from a human donor in good health. CDR3 DNA: TGCAGCGTTAGCCTAGCGGGGCGGCAGAAGCAGTACTTC. Its protein product is CSVSLAGRQKQYF.